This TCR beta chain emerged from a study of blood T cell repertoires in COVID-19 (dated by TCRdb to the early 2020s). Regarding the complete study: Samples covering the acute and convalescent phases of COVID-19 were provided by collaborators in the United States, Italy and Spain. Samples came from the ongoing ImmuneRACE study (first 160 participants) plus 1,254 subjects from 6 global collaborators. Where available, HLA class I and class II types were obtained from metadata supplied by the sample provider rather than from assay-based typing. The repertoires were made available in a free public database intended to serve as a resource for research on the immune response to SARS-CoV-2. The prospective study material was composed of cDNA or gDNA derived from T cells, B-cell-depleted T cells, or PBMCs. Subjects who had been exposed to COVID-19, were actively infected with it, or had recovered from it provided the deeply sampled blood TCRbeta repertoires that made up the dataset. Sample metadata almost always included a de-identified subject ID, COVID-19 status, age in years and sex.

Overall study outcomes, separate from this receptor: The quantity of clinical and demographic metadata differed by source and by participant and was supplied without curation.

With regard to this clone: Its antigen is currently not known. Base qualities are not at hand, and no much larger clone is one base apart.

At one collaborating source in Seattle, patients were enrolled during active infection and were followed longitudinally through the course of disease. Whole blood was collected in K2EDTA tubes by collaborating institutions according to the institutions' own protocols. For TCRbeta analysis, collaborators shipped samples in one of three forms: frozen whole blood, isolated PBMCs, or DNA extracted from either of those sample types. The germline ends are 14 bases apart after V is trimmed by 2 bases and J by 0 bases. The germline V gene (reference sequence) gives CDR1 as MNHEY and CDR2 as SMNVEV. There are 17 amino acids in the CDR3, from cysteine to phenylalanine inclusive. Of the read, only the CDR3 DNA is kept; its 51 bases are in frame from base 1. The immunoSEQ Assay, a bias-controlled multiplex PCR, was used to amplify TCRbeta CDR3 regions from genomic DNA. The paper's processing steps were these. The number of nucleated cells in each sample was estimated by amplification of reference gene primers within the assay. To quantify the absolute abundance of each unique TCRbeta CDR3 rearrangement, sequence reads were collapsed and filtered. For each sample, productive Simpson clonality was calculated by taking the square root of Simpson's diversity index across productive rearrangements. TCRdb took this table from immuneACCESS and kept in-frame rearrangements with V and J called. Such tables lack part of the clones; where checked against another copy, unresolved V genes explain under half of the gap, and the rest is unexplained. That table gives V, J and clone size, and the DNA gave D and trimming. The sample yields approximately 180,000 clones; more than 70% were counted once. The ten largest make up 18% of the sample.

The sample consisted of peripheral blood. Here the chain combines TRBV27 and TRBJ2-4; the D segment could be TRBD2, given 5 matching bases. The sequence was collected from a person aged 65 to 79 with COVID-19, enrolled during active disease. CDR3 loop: CASSLLPSGLAKNIQYF. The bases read TGTGCCAGCAGTTTACTCCCGTCAGGACTAGCCAAAAACATTCAGTACTTC.